This T cell receptor beta chain is drawn from a study of T-cell memory formation after mild COVID-19. Background on the study: Clusters were largely donor specific. General study points: That cross-reactive memory joined was suggested by some responding clones appearing in pre-infection memory. Clones that contracted from day 15 to 85 had balanced CD4/CD8; later expanders were CD4+ biased.

Employing constant-segment primers, 5'RACE generated TCR alpha and TCR beta cDNA libraries bearing sample barcodes and UMIs. TCRdb used MiXCR to reprocess the 5' RACE reads, holding one entry per CDR3 protein. The sample consists of about 270,000 distinct CDR3 sequences, roughly 18% of them appearing once. The trim removed 1 base at V and 0 bases at J, leaving 9 bases unmatched. Germline V gene lookup returns CDR1 LGHNA and CDR2 YSLEER. This CDR3 region has 20 residues. Points on this clonotype: Its antigen is not known.

The chain has TRBV4-3 and TRBJ2-4; 13 bases match TRBD2. The sample was PBMCs or a T cell subset sorted from them (not recorded which). This receptor was taken from a man aged 18 to 29 who had mild COVID-19 (a few samples of this study predate the infection). Cell type and time point are not known. The CDR3 region is CASSQVLAGGDRVAKNIQYF. Written as DNA, the CDR3 is TGCGCCAGCAGCCAAGTACTAGCGGGGGGGGATCGGGTAGCCAAAAACATTCAGTACTTC.